A selection of T cell receptor beta chains follows, all from one sample in a study of T cells in Graves' hyperthyroidism and ophthalmopathy. TCRdb used MiXCR to reprocess the multiplex PCR reads, holding one entry per CDR3 protein. The repertoire holds hundreds of thousands of distinct CDR3 sequences, with over 15% as singletons. Sample: blood. The receptors derive from a woman aged 45-65 years with Graves' hyperthyroidism that later progressed to Graves' ophthalmopathy. The CDR3 runs from the conserved cysteine through the conserved F or W. The D gene is left open where the match is weak. The size of a clone is reported for some rows only, either as once, few or many, or as a class for expanded clones.

TRBJ1-2,TRBV2,-,few,CASSEALLTGVYGYTF,TGTGCCAGCAGTGAAGCGCTTTTGACGGGAGTCTATGGCTACACCTTC
TRBJ1-2,TRBV19,TRBD1,-,CASSIAVRDSYGYTF,TGTGCCAGTAGTATAGCTGTCCGGGACAGCTATGGCTACACCTTC
TRBJ2-5,TRBV27,TRBD1,many,CASSLQGGDRPETQYF,TGTGCCAGCAGTCTCCAAGGAGGGGACAGGCCCGAGACCCAGTACTTC
TRBJ2-3,TRBV20-1,TRBD2,many,CSAPRTSGSTDTQYF,TGCAGTGCCCCCAGGACTAGCGGGTCCACAGATACGCAGTATTTT
TRBJ2-1,TRBV2,TRBD2,many,CASSEGLFNEQFF,TGTGCCAGCAGTGAGGGACTATTCAATGAGCAGTTCTTC
TRBJ2-2,TRBV29-1,-,-,CSVSTGELFF,TGCAGCGTTTCCACCGGGGAGCTGTTTTTT
TRBJ2-6,TRBV7-9,-,few,CASNTLAAGANVLTF,TGTGCCAGCAACACTTTAGCTGCCGGGGCCAACGTCCTGACTTTC
TRBJ2-1,TRBV12-3/TRBV12-4,TRBD2,many,CASRPRLAGLYNEQFF,TGTGCCAGCAGACCTCGACTAGCGGGGCTTTACAATGAGCAGTTCTTC
TRBJ2-5,TRBV7-9,-,-,CASSPGTKQETQYF,TGTGCCAGCAGCCCCGGGACAAAACAAGAGACCCAGTACTTC
TRBJ2-7,TRBV27,-,-,CAGSSPDKSYEQYF,TGTGCCGGCAGCTCCCCGGACAAGTCCTACGAGCAGTACTTC
TRBJ2-5,TRBV9,-,-,CASSVEGRQETQYF,TGTGCCAGCAGCGTAGAAGGGAGGCAAGAGACCCAGTACTTC
TRBJ1-4,TRBV4-2,TRBD1,-,CASSQDLGRDRGGLSGKLFF,TGTGCCAGCAGCCAAGATTTGGGCCGGGACAGGGGAGGCCTTTCGGGAAAACTGTTTTTT
TRBJ2-7,TRBV11-2,TRBD1,many,CASSSGQGIEQYF,TGTGCCAGCAGCTCGGGACAGGGTATCGAGCAGTACTTC
TRBJ2-2,TRBV10-3,-,-,CAISPGTANTGELFF,TGTGCCATCAGTCCCGGGACGGCGAACACCGGGGAGCTGTTTTTT
TRBJ2-7,TRBV5-6,-,once,CASSAGHIEQYF,TGTGCCAGCAGCGCGGGACATATCGAGCAGTACTTC
TRBJ1-4,TRBV6-2/TRBV6-3,-,few,CASSYRTTNEKLFF,TGTGCCAGCAGTTACAGAACAACTAATGAAAAACTGTTTTTT
TRBJ1-5,TRBV2,-,many,CASSSGGVQPQHF,TGTGCCAGCAGCTCGGGGGGCGTTCAGCCCCAGCATTTT
TRBJ2-7,TRBV5-1,-,-,CASSFNGAQEQYF,TGCGCCAGCAGCTTTAACGGGGCTCAAGAGCAGTACTTC
TRBJ2-5,TRBV12-3/TRBV12-4,-,-,CASSLPGGAWETQYF,TGTGCCAGCAGTTTACCTGGGGGGGCATGGGAGACCCAGTACTTC
TRBJ1-6,TRBV6-6,TRBD1,few,CASSYATGESRSPLHF,TGTGCCAGCAGTTACGCTACAGGGGAAAGTCGTTCACCCCTCCACTTT
TRBJ2-3,TRBV19,-,-,CASTRGSSTDTQYF,TGTGCCAGCACTCGTGGATCAAGCACAGATACGCAGTATTTT
TRBJ1-3,TRBV11-2,-,few,CASSTNFQDYGNTIYF,TGTGCCAGCAGCACCAACTTCCAGGATTATGGAAACACCATATATTTT
TRBJ2-5,TRBV9,-,few,CASSTMGGTEGETQYF,TGTGCCAGCAGCACCATGGGGGGAACGGAAGGGGAGACCCAGTACTTC
TRBJ2-5,TRBV11-2,-,many,CASSLVLRETQYF,TGTGCCAGCAGCTTAGTTCTGAGAGAGACCCAGTACTTC
TRBJ1-3,TRBV29-1,-,-,CSVEDLPAGSFERTIYF,TGCAGCGTTGAAGATCTCCCCGCAGGGTCATTTGAGAGGACCATATATTTT
TRBJ2-1,TRBV20-1,TRBD2,-,CSASRTLAGGLRYNEQFF,TGCAGTGCTAGCCGGACCCTAGCGGGGGGCCTACGATACAATGAGCAGTTCTTC
TRBJ1-5,TRBV19,-,-,CARKRYGNQPQHF,TGTGCCCGTAAGAGATATGGCAATCAGCCCCAGCATTTT
TRBJ2-7,TRBV10-2,-,-,CASSELDISYEQYF,TGCGCCAGCAGTGAGTTGGACATTTCCTACGAGCAGTACTTC
TRBJ2-5,TRBV11-2,TRBD1,many,CASSWPRDREQETQYF,TGTGCCAGCAGCTGGCCCCGGGACAGAGAACAAGAGACCCAATACTTC
TRBJ1-5,TRBV20-1,TRBD1,-,CSAALPGGGDGSNQPQHF,TGCAGTGCTGCCCTTCCGGGAGGGGGCGATGGAAGCAATCAGCCCCAGCATTTT
TRBJ1-4,TRBV3-1,-,many,CASSQGEYKLFF,TGTGCCAGCAGCCAAGGGGAGTACAAACTGTTTTTT
TRBJ1-1,TRBV6-1,-,many,CAIRGRVSGAVNTEAFF,TGTGCCATTCGGGGGCGTGTCTCAGGGGCCGTGAACACTGAAGCTTTCTTT
TRBJ2-2,TRBV7-8,TRBD2,-,CASSLERGGTLGTGELFF,TGTGCCAGCAGCTTAGAACGGGGGGGCACCTTGGGCACCGGGGAGCTGTTTTTT
TRBJ2-4,TRBV24-1,TRBD2,-,CATSDSGGRNIQYF,TGTGCCACCAGTGATTCCGGGGGGAGAAACATTCAGTACTTC
TRBJ2-5,TRBV2,TRBD1,-,CASAHETGMETQYF,TGTGCCTCGGCTCACGAGACAGGGATGGAGACCCAGTACTTC
TRBJ2-5,TRBV2,TRBD2,many,CASSEFSGLEQETQYF,TGTGCCAGCAGTGAATTCTCCGGACTAGAACAAGAGACCCAGTACTTC
TRBJ2-7,TRBV6-1,-,-,CASSAEIRGASFEQYF,TGTGCCAGCAGTGCCGAAATAAGGGGGGCCTCGTTCGAGCAGTACTTC
TRBJ2-3,TRBV5-1,-,many,CASTWADTQYF,TGCGCCAGCACCTGGGCAGATACGCAGTATTTT
TRBJ2-5,TRBV3-1,-,many,CASSQGEHAQTQYF,TGTGCCAGCAGCCAAGGGGAACACGCCCAGACCCAGTACTTC
TRBJ2-1,TRBV12-3/TRBV12-4,-,many,CASSLDSTVYNEQFF,TGTGCCAGCAGTTTGGACTCGACAGTATACAATGAGCAGTTCTTC
TRBJ1-1,TRBV6-5,-,few,CASSYAPSVNTEAFF,TGTGCCAGCAGTTACGCCCCTAGTGTGAACACTGAAGCTTTCTTT
TRBJ1-2,TRBV12-3/TRBV12-4,TRBD1,-,CASSGPRQGRYGYTF,TGTGCCAGCAGTGGGCCCCGACAGGGTCGTTATGGCTACACCTTC
TRBJ1-6,TRBV14,-,-,CASSQERRNSPLHF,TGTGCCAGCAGCCAAGAGCGGAGGAATTCACCCCTCCACTTT
TRBJ1-1,TRBV10-3,-,few,CAISVTDNTEAFF,TGTGCCATCAGTGTGACCGATAACACTGAAGCTTTCTTT
TRBJ1-6,TRBV12-3/TRBV12-4,TRBD1,few,CASSLAGGHSPLHF,TGTGCCAGCAGTTTAGCAGGGGGCCATTCACCCCTCCACTTT
TRBJ1-6,TRBV27,-,few,CASSPRAWGNSPLHF,TGTGCCAGCAGTCCCAGGGCATGGGGCAATTCACCCCTCCACTTT
TRBJ2-6,TRBV7-2,-,many,CASTLWGSGANVLTF,TGTGCCAGCACCCTATGGGGGTCTGGGGCCAACGTCCTGACTTTC
TRBJ1-5,TRBV20-1,-,-,CSAQTGLYSNQPQHF,TGCAGTGCCCAGACAGGTCTTTATAGCAATCAGCCCCAGCATTTT
TRBJ2-1,TRBV5-1,-,-,CASSTRWGGGSLNEQFF,TGCGCCAGCAGTACTCGATGGGGGGGGGGCTCTTTAAATGAGCAGTTCTTC
TRBJ2-1,TRBV11-3,-,-,CASSSTTAYNEQFF,TGTGCCAGCAGCTCCACTACGGCCTACAATGAGCAGTTCTTC
TRBJ1-1,TRBV19,-,few,CASNDEVNTEAFF,TGTGCCAGTAACGACGAAGTGAACACTGAAGCTTTCTTT
TRBJ2-2,TRBV5-5,TRBD1,few,CASSQKQGAVDTGELFF,TGTGCCAGCAGCCAAAAACAGGGGGCAGTGGACACCGGGGAGCTGTTTTTT
TRBJ2-7,TRBV6-1,-,few,CASKMGQLTSYEQYF,TGTGCCAGCAAGATGGGACAACTGACCTCCTACGAGCAGTACTTC
TRBJ2-5,TRBV11-2,TRBD1,many,CASRGQDPPGTQYF,TGTGCCAGCAGGGGACAGGACCCACCGGGGACCCAGTACTTC